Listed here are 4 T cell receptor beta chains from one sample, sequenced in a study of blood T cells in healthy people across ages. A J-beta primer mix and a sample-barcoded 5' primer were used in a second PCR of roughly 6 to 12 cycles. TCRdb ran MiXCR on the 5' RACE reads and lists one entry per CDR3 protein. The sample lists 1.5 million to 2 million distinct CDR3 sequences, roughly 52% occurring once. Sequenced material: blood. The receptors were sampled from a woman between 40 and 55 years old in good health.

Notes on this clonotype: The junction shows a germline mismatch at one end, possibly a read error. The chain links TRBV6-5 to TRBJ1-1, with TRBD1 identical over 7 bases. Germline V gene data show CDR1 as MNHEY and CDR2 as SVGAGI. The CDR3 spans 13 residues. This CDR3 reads CASRQGMNTEDFF. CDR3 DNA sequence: TGTGCCAGCAGACAGGGGATGAACACTGAAGATTTCTTT.

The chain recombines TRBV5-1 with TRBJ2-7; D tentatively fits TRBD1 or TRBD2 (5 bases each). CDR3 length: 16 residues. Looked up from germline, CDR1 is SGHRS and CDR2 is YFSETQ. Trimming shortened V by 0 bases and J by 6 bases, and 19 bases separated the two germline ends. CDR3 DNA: TGCGCCAGCAGCTTGGTACAGGCGGGCCGGTCGGGCGAGCAGTACTTC. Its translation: CASSLVQAGRSGEQYF.

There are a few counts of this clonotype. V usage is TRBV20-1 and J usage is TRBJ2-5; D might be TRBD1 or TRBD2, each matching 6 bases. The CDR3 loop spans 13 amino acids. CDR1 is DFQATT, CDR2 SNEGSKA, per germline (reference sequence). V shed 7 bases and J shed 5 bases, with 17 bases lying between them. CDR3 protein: CSGVGGLGETQYF. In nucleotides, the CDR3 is TGCAGTGGAGTGGGGGGCCTCGGGGAGACCCAGTACTTC.

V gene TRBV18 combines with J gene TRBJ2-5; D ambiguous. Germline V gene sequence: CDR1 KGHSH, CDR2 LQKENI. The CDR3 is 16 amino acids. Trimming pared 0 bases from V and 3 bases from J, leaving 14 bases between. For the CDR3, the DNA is TGTGCCAGCTCACCACCGAGGATAGGGAAAGAAGAGACCCAGTACTTC. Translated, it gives CASSPPRIGKEETQYF.